Listed below are T cell receptor beta chains from one sample, sequenced in a study of spatial heterogeneity in lung cancer. TCRdb called the 5' RACE reads again in MiXCR, with one record for every CDR3 protein. This table has about 120,000 distinct CDR3 sequences, roughly an eighth appearing once. This sample comprised PBMCs, obtained at follow-up. The receptors stem from a male donor with early-stage non-small cell lung cancer. The CDR3 runs from the conserved cysteine through the conserved F or W. D genes are given only for firm matches. Not every row has a clone size; where given, it reads once, few, many or a size class.

V gene	J gene	clone size	D gene	CDR3 protein	CDR3 DNA
TRBV29-1	TRBJ2-1	many	NA	CSVGRTDEQFF	TGCAGCGTAGGAAGGACAGATGAGCAGTTCTTC
TRBV5-1	TRBJ2-5	NA	TRBD1	CASSLQQGPQETQYF	TGCGCCAGCAGCCTCCAACAGGGGCCCCAAGAGACCCAGTACTTC
TRBV3-1	TRBJ2-1	many	NA	CASSMGAPYNEQFF	TGTGCCAGCTCCATGGGGGCCCCGTACAATGAGCAGTTCTTC
TRBV5-4	TRBJ1-4	many	NA	CASSAQNEGTNEKLFF	TGTGCCAGCAGCGCCCAAAATGAGGGAACTAATGAAAAACTGTTTTTT
TRBV9	TRBJ2-7	many	TRBD2	CASSAGTSAAYEQYF	TGTGCCAGCAGTGCCGGGACTAGCGCTGCCTACGAGCAGTACTTC
TRBV10-3	TRBJ2-3	many	TRBD1	CAIRKGARSDTQYF	TGTGCCATCAGGAAGGGGGCCCGGTCAGATACGCAGTATTTT
TRBV14	TRBJ2-3	NA	NA	CASSLWTTDTQYF	TGTGCCAGCAGCCTATGGACGACAGATACGCAGTATTTT
TRBV4-1	TRBJ1-1	few	NA	CASSQEQVGTEAFF	TGCGCCAGCAGCCAAGAACAGGTCGGCACTGAAGCTTTCTTT
TRBV7-2	TRBJ1-1	NA	NA	CASSFFTGKSTEAFF	TGTGCCAGCAGCTTCTTTACAGGGAAGAGCACTGAAGCTTTCTTT
TRBV20-1	TRBJ1-4	NA	NA	CSARPTQDREKLFF	TGCAGTGCTAGACCCACTCAAGATCGGGAAAAACTGTTTTTT
TRBV10-1	TRBJ1-1	few	TRBD1	CASFSRDRSWREDTEAFF	TGCGCCAGCTTTTCTCGGGACAGGAGCTGGAGGGAGGACACTGAAGCTTTCTTT
TRBV5-1	TRBJ2-2	NA	NA	CASSSGVVNTGELFF	TGCGCCAGCAGCTCCGGGGTGGTAAACACCGGGGAGCTGTTTTTT
TRBV5-6	TRBJ2-1	NA	TRBD2	CASSWASGGTYNEQFF	TGTGCCAGCAGCTGGGCTAGCGGGGGGACATACAATGAGCAGTTCTTC
TRBV27	TRBJ2-1	many	TRBD1	CASSPAGGLDEQFF	TGTGCCAGCAGTCCAGCAGGGGGCTTGGATGAGCAGTTCTTC
TRBV20-1	TRBJ2-2	NA	TRBD2	CSASASGQTGELFF	TGCAGTGCTAGTGCTAGCGGACAAACCGGGGAGCTGTTTTTT
TRBV2	TRBJ1-5	many	NA	CASSDSSSNQPQHF	TGTGCCAGCAGTGACAGCTCTAGCAATCAGCCCCAGCATTTT
TRBV28	TRBJ1-5	NA	TRBD1	CASSLMTGEQPQHF	TGTGCCAGCAGTTTGATGACAGGGGAACAGCCCCAGCATTTT
TRBV11-1	TRBJ2-1	few	NA	CASSGLMGSYNEQFF	TGTGCCAGCAGCGGCCTGATGGGGTCCTACAATGAGCAGTTCTTC
TRBV5-1	TRBJ1-4	NA	NA	CASSRQGGEKLFF	TGCGCCAGCAGCCGCCAGGGAGGGGAAAAACTGTTTTTT
TRBV4-2	TRBJ2-1	few	NA	CASSTGNPYNEQFF	TGTGCCAGCAGTACGGGGAATCCCTACAATGAGCAGTTCTTC
TRBV20-1	TRBJ2-3	few	NA	CSARRTPNRADTQYF	TGCAGTGCTAGAAGGACCCCCAACCGCGCAGATACGCAGTATTTT
TRBV6-2/TRBV6-3	TRBJ2-4	NA	NA	CASSFKGLTNIQYF	TGTGCCAGCAGTTTTAAGGGGCTGACAAACATTCAGTACTTC
TRBV12-3/TRBV12-4	TRBJ2-3	few	TRBD2	CASERGLSTDTQYF	TGTGCCAGCGAGCGGGGGCTTAGCACAGATACGCAGTATTTT
TRBV6-1	TRBJ2-3	few	NA	CASSERLKPDTQYF	TGTGCCAGCAGTGAACGTCTTAAGCCAGATACGCAGTATTTT
TRBV15	TRBJ1-6	few	NA	CATSREIRGNSPLHF	TGTGCCACCAGCAGAGAGATAAGGGGTAATTCACCCCTCCACTTT
TRBV3-1	TRBJ2-7	few	NA	CASSQVNRPPYEQYF	TGTGCCAGCAGCCAAGTGAACAGGCCCCCCTACGAGCAGTACTTC
TRBV10-1	TRBJ1-1	NA	TRBD1	CASSPGQGSEAFF	TGCGCCAGCAGCCCGGGACAGGGAAGTGAAGCTTTCTTT
TRBV6-5	TRBJ1-6	NA	NA	CASSRRDGGGLNSPLHF	TGTGCCAGCAGTCGACGGGACGGCGGGGGATTAAATTCACCCCTCCACTTT
TRBV24-1	TRBJ2-5	few	TRBD1	CATSDVDRSLKETQYF	TGTGCCACCAGTGATGTGGACAGGAGCCTTAAAGAGACCCAGTACTTC
TRBV2	TRBJ2-7	many	NA	CASRGTRGSYEQYF	TGTGCCAGCAGAGGTACAAGGGGTTCCTACGAGCAGTACTTC
TRBV7-2	TRBJ2-2	few	TRBD2	CASSLVPGGHTGELFF	TGTGCCAGCAGCTTGGTACCGGGGGGGCACACCGGGGAGCTGTTTTTT
TRBV30	TRBJ1-1	many	NA	CAWSRAWIGAFF	TGTGCCTGGAGTAGGGCCTGGATTGGAGCTTTCTTT
TRBV5-1	TRBJ2-5	many	NA	CASSRGIEETQYF	TGCGCCAGTAGCAGGGGAATCGAGGAGACCCAGTACTTC
TRBV7-8	TRBJ2-3	NA	TRBD1	CASSFDRADTQYF	TGTGCCAGCAGCTTTGACAGGGCAGATACGCAGTATTTT
TRBV7-2	TRBJ2-5	few	NA	CASSLTRGETQYF	TGTGCCAGCAGCCTAACCCGGGGGGAGACCCAGTACTTC
TRBV5-1	TRBJ2-5	many	NA	CASSLGQQETQYF	TGCGCCAGCAGCTTGGGACAGCAAGAGACCCAGTACTTC
TRBV2	TRBJ1-3	few	NA	CASRTGSGNTIYF	TGTGCCAGCAGAACAGGGTCTGGAAACACCATATATTTT
TRBV28	TRBJ1-6	few	NA	CASSLFRPGDSPLHF	TGTGCCAGCAGCCTCTTCAGGCCTGGAGATTCACCCCTCCACTTT
TRBV20-1	TRBJ2-7	NA	NA	CSARELAGFYEQYF	TGCAGTGCTAGAGAGCTGGCTGGCTTTTACGAGCAGTACTTC
TRBV10-2	TRBJ2-1	many	TRBD2	CASRQAGLANYNEQFF	TGCGCCAGCAGACAGGCGGGACTAGCGAATTACAATGAGCAGTTCTTC
TRBV12-3/TRBV12-4	TRBJ1-5	NA	TRBD1	CASQKKGQGPRPQHF	TGTGCCAGTCAAAAAAAAGGACAGGGCCCCAGGCCCCAGCATTTT
TRBV6-1	TRBJ2-2	NA	NA	CASSENYGSANTGEPFF	TGTGCCAGCAGTGAAAATTACGGGTCCGCGAACACCGGGGAGCCGTTTTTT